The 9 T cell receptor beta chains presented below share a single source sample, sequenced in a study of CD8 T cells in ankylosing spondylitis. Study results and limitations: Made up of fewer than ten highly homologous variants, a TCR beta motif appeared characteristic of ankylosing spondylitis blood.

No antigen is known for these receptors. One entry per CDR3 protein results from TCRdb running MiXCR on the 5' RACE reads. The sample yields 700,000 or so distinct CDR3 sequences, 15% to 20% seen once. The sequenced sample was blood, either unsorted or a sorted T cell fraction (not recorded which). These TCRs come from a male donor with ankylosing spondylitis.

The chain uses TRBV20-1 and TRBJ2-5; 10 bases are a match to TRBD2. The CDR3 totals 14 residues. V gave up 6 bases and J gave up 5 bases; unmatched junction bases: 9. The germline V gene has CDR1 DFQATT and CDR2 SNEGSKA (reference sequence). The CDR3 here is CSARRTSGQETQYF. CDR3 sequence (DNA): TGCAGTGCAAGAAGGACTAGCGGCCAGGAGACCCAGTACTTC.

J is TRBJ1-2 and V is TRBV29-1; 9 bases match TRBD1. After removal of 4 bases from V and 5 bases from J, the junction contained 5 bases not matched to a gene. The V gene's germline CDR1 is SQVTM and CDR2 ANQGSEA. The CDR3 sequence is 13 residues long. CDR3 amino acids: CSVGPQGAYGYTF. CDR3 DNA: TGCAGCGTTGGGCCACAGGGGGCGTATGGCTACACCTTC. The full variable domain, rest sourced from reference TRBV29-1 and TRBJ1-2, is SAVISQKPSRDICQRGTSLTIQCQVDSQVTMMFWYRQQPGQSLTLIATANQGSEATYESGFVIDKFPISRPNLTFSTLTVSNMSPEDSSIYLCSVGPQGAYGYTFGSGTRLTVV.

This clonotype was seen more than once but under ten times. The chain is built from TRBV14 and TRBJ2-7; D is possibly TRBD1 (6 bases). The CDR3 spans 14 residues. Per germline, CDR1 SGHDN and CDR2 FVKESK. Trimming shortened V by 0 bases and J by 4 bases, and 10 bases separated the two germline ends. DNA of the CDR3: TGTGCCAGCAGCCAAGATCAGGGGTGGTACGAGCAGTACTTC. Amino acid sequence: CASSQDQGWYEQYF.

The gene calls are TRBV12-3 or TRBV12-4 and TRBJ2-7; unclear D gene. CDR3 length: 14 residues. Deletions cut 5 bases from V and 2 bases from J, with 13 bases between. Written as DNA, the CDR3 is TGTGCCAGCAGTCCCGGCTCTGATACCTACGAGCAGTACTTC. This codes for CASSPGSDTYEQYF.

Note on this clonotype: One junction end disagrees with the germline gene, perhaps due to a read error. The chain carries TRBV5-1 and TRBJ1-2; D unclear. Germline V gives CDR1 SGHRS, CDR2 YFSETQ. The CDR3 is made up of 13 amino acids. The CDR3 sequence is CASSLRVADALTF. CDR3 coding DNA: TGCGCCAGCAGCTTGAGAGTAGCGGATGCGCTAACTTTC.

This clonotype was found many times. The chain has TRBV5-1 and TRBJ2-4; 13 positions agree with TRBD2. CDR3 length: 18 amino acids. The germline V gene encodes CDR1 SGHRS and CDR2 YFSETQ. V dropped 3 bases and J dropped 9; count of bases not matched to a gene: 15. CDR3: CASSYRGLAGTTGGIQYF. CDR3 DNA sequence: TGCGCCAGCAGCTACCGGGGACTAGCGGGAACCACAGGGGGCATTCAGTACTTC. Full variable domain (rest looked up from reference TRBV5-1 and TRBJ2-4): KAGVTQTPRYLIKTRGQQVTLSCSPISGHRSVSWYQQTPGQGLQFLFEYFSETQRNKGNFPGRFSGRQFSNSRSEMNVSTLELGDSALYLCASSYRGLAGTTGGIQYFGAGTRLSVL.

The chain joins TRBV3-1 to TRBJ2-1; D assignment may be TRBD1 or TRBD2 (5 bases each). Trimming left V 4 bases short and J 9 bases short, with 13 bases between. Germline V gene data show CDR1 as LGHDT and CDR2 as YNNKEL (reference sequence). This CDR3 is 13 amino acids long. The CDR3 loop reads CASSPGLGVEQFF. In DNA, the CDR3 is TGTGCCAGCAGCCCGGGGCTTGGGGTTGAGCAGTTCTTC.

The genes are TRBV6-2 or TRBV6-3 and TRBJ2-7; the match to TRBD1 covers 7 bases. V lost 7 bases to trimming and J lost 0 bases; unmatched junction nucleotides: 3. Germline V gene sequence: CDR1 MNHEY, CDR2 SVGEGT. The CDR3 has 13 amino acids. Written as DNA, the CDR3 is TGTGCCAGCACCGACAGGGACTCCTACGAGCAGTACTTC. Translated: CASTDRDSYEQYF.

CDR3 nucleotide sequence: TGTGCCATCAGTGAGCCAGGACAGCTCAACTATGGCTACACCTTC. Its protein is CAISEPGQLNYGYTF. This chain joins TRBV10-3 and TRBJ1-2, with D possibly matching TRBD1 (6 bases). The germline V and J ends were trimmed by 2 bases and 2 bases, with 12 bases remaining between them. Germline V gene sequence: CDR1 ENHRY, CDR2 SYGVKD. The CDR3 runs 15 residues.